Given below is one TCR beta chain in context. Sequencing used immunoSEQ multiplex PCR; TCRdb keeps in-frame clones, though not all of them. This table has approximately 1.9 million clones, roughly 93% appearing once. This sample is part of a study of shared clonotypes between healthy human individuals. V was shortened by 2 bases and J by 5 bases, with 12 bases between the two germline ends. The CDR3 is 13 amino acids. The germline V gene has CDR1 SQVTM and CDR2 ANQGSEA. CD8 cells classed as naive were CD45RO-negative and positively selected for CCR7, excluding terminally differentiated effector memory CD45RA+ cells. Every one of the donors was a Caucasian adult that lived in Nashville, Tennessee.

The TCR comes from a man in his late teens or twenties in good health. Some clones in this sample may be carry-over from other donors' samples. The chain recombines TRBV29-1 with TRBJ1-2, with a weak D call TRBD1 (6 bases). What was sequenced was naive CD8+ T cells from PBMCs. CDR3 coding DNA: TGCAGCGTTGAATTACGGACAGAATATGGCTACACCTTC. Translated: CSVELRTEYGYTF.